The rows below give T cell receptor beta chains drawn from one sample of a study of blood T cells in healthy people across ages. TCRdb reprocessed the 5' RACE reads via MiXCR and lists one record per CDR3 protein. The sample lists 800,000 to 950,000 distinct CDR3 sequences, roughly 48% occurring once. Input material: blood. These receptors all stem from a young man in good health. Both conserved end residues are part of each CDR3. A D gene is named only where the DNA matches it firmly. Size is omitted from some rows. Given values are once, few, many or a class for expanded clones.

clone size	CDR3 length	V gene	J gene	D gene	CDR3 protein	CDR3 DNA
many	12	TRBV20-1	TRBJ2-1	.	CSAPGLRNEQFF	TGCAGTGCCCCGGGACTTCGCAATGAGCAGTTCTTC
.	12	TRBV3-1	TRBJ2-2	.	CASSQEQGVVFF	TGTGCCAGCAGCCAAGAACAAGGAGTGGTGTTTTTT
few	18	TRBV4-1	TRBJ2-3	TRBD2	CASSQAVSGGSSTDTQYF	TGCGCCAGCAGCCAAGCTGTTAGCGGGGGGTCTAGCACAGATACGCAGTATTTT
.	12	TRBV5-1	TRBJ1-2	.	CASSPYDYGYTF	TGCGCCAGCAGCCCGTATGACTATGGCTACACCTTC
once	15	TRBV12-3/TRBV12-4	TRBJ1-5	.	CASTPGGGSNQPQHF	TGTGCCAGCACCCCCGGAGGCGGGAGCAATCAGCCCCAGCATTTT
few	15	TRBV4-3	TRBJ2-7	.	CASSQDGGTSYEQYF	TGCGCCAGCAGCCAAGATGGCGGGACATCCTACGAGCAGTACTTC
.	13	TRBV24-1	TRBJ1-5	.	CATSASRTQPQHF	TGTGCCACCAGTGCCTCTAGGACACAGCCCCAGCATTTT
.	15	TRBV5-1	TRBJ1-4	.	CASSLSGQSNEKLFF	TGCGCCAGCAGCTTGAGCGGTCAGAGTAATGAAAAACTGTTTTTT
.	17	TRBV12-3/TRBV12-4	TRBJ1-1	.	CASSLGLGGSMNTEAFF	TGTGCCAGCAGTCTAGGGCTTGGGGGGTCGATGAACACTGAAGCTTTCTTT
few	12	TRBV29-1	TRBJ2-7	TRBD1	CSVRQGSYEQYF	TGCAGCGTTCGACAGGGTTCTTACGAGCAGTACTTC
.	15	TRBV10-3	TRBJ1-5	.	CAISEAGAGDQPQHF	TGTGCCATCAGTGAGGCTGGGGCCGGGGATCAGCCCCAGCATTTT
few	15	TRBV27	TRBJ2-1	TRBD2	CASSPGTSGADEQFF	TGTGCCAGCAGTCCCGGGACTAGCGGGGCAGATGAGCAGTTCTTC
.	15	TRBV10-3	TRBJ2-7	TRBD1	CAISENTGGSGEQYF	TGTGCCATCAGTGAGAATACAGGGGGATCGGGCGAGCAGTACTTC
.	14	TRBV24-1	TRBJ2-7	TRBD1	CATFDRGLVYEQYF	TGTGCCACCTTCGACAGGGGGCTTGTGTACGAGCAGTACTTC
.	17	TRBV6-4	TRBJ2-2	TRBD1	CASSEQPGTAAAGELFF	TGTGCCAGCAGTGAACAACCCGGGACAGCTGCAGCCGGGGAGCTGTTTTTT
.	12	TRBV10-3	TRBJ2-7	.	CVISDPGYEQYF	TGTGTCATCAGTGACCCCGGATACGAGCAGTACTTC
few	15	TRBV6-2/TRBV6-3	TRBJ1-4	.	CASALLGGSNEKLFF	TGTGCCAGCGCACTCTTGGGTGGATCTAATGAAAAACTGTTTTTT
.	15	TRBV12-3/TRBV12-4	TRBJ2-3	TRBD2	CASSPSGGTTDTQYF	TGTGCCAGCAGTCCTAGCGGGGGGACCACAGATACGCAGTATTTT
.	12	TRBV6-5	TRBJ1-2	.	CASRGVQAGYTF	TGTGCCAGCAGAGGGGTGCAAGCTGGCTACACCTTC
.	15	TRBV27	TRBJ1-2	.	CASSTLMGGAGGYTF	TGTGCCAGCAGTACCCTTATGGGGGGCGCTGGGGGCTACACCTTC
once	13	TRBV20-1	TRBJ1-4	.	CSAPVSTNEKPFF	TGCAGTGCCCCGGTCTCAACTAATGAAAAACCGTTTTTT
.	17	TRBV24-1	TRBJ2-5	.	CATSDLPRGAYKETQYF	TGTGCCACCAGTGATTTGCCCCGGGGGGCCTATAAAGAGACCCAGTACTTC
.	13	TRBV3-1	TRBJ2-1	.	CASSQASPDEQFF	TGTGCCAGCAGCCAAGCCAGCCCTGATGAGCAGTTCTTC
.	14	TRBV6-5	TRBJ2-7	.	CASSYGGITAEQYF	TGTGCCAGCAGTTACGGGGGGATTACGGCCGAGCAGTACTTC
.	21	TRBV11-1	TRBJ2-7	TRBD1	CASSRLIGRQGGVSSYNEQYF	TGTGCCAGCAGCCGACTAATTGGGAGACAGGGTGGGGTGAGCTCCTACAATGAGCAGTACTTC
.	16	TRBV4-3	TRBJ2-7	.	CASSQDQGPLRYERYF	TGCGCCAGCAGCCAAGATCAGGGACCTCTCCGCTACGAGCGGTACTTC
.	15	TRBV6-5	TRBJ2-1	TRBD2	CASSFERGGYNEQFF	TGTGCCAGCAGTTTTGAGCGGGGGGGCTACAATGAGCAGTTCTTC
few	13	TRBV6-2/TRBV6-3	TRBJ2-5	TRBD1	CASRMTGEETQYF	TGTGCCAGCAGAATGACAGGGGAAGAGACCCAGTACTTC
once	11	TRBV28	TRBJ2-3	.	CASSPFRTQYF	TGTGCCAGCAGTCCTTTCAGAACGCAGTATTTT
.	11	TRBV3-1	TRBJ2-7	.	CASGLDGEQYF	TGTGCCAGCGGTCTAGACGGCGAGCAGTACTTC
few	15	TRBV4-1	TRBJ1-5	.	CASSQDPVSNQPQHF	TGCGCCAGCAGCCAAGATCCGGTTAGCAATCAGCCCCAGCATTTT
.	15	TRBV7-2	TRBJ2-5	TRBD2	CASSLGAGALETQYF	TGTGCCAGCAGCTTAGGAGCGGGGGCGTTAGAGACCCAGTACTTC
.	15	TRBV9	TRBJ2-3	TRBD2	CASSQGRVNTDTQYF	TGTGCCAGCAGCCAAGGGAGGGTAAACACAGATACGCAGTATTTT
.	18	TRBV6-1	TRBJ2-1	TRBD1	CASTGTGDPPIQYNEQFF	TGTGCCAGCACTGGGACAGGGGATCCTCCTATACAATACAATGAGCAGTTCTTC
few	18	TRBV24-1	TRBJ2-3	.	CATSDRLPGALKTDTQYF	TGTGCCACCAGTGACCGCCTCCCGGGGGCATTGAAGACAGATACGCAGTATTTT
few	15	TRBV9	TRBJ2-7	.	CASSVTGAPSSEQYF	TGTGCCAGCAGCGTGACGGGGGCCCCATCCTCCGAGCAGTACTTC
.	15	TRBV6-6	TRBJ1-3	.	CASSYGQQGGNTIYF	TGTGCCAGCAGTTACGGGCAACAGGGAGGAAACACCATATATTTT
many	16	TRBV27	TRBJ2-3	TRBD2	CASSSTSGFSTDTQYF	TGTGCCAGCAGTAGTACTAGCGGGTTTAGCACAGATACGCAGTATTTT
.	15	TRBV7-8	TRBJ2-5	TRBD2	CASSSSGIRQETQYF	TGTGCCAGCAGCTCAAGCGGGATCAGACAAGAGACCCAGTACTTC
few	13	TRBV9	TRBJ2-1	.	CASSRSHYNEQFF	TGTGCCAGCAGCCGATCGCATTACAATGAGCAGTTCTTC
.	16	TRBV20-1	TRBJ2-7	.	CSASLRGGPLYNEQYF	TGCAGTGCTTCCTTAAGGGGAGGTCCACTCTACAATGAGCAGTACTTC
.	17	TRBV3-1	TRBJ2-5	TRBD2	CASSQDFSGGVSETQYF	TGTGCCAGCAGCCAAGATTTTAGCGGGGGTGTTTCGGAGACCCAGTACTTC
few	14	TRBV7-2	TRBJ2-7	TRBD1	CASSSVTGAYEQYF	TGTGCCAGCAGCTCTGTGACAGGGGCCTACGAGCAGTACTTC
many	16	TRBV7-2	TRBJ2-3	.	CASSFTGGAGADTQYF	TGTGCCAGCAGTTTTACTGGCGGGGCCGGCGCAGATACGCAGTATTTT
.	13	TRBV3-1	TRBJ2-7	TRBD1	CASSSRQGGEQYF	TGTGCCAGCAGCTCCCGACAGGGCGGCGAGCAGTACTTC
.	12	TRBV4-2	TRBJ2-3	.	CASSQDGRTQYF	TGTGCCAGCAGCCAAGATGGGAGGACGCAGTATTTT
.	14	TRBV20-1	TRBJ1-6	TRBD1	CSARGGQVNSPLHF	TGCAGTGCTAGAGGTGGACAGGTCAATTCACCCCTCCACTTT
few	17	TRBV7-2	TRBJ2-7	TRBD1	CASSARRPGQGQYEQYF	TGTGCCAGCAGCGCAAGACGACCGGGACAGGGCCAATACGAGCAGTACTTC
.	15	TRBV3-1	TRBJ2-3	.	CASSLRMQTTDTQYF	TGTGCCAGCAGCCTCAGGATGCAGACCACAGATACGCAGTATTTT
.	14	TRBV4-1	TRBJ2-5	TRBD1	CASSQATGEETQYF	TGCGCCAGCAGCCAAGCAACAGGGGAAGAGACCCAGTACTTC
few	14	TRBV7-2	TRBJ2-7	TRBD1	CASSYGTGYYEQYF	TGTGCCAGCAGCTACGGGACAGGGTACTACGAGCAGTACTTC
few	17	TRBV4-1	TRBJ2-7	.	CASSPASLGRDTYEQYF	TGCGCCAGCAGCCCCGCTAGCCTTGGACGGGACACCTACGAGCAGTACTTC
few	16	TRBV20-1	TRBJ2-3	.	CSARDPRSDSTDTQYF	TGCAGTGCTAGAGACCCCCGATCGGACAGCACAGATACGCAGTATTTT
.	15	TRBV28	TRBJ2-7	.	CASSPGEGSLSRQYF	TGTGCCAGCAGTCCAGGGGAGGGCTCCCTCTCACGACAGTACTTC
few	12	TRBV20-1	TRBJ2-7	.	CSAHRDTYEQYF	TGCAGTGCGCACCGGGACACCTACGAGCAGTACTTC
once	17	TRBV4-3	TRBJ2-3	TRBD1	CASSQARWGQGTDTQYF	TGCGCCAGCAGCCAAGCCCGTTGGGGACAGGGTACAGATACGCAGTATTTT
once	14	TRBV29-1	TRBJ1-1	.	CNVELAGRDTEAFF	TGCAACGTTGAATTGGCAGGACGGGATACTGAAGCTTTCTTT